This T cell receptor beta chain was recorded in a study of early T cells in non-severe SARS-CoV-2 infection (dated by TCRdb to 2020 to 2022). In the study overall: TCR sequencing used bulk RNA from unsorted whole blood, so alpha and beta chains could not be paired.

This clonotype was seen more than once but under ten times. The antigen it recognizes is unknown. Base quality data are lacking; no much larger clone is found one base away. A case-control design nested within a healthcare worker cohort in London, UK, was used, with weekly nasopharyngeal swab PCR tests and blood sampling performed. Healthcare workers were recruited during the week of the UK lockdown, between 23 and 31 March 2020, and followed weekly for up to roughly 15 weeks. Broader findings and caveats from the paper: VDJdb matching was skewed toward anti-spike CD8 responses and likely underestimated virus-specific expansions by missing private and CD4 specificities.

Libraries were built with 5' RACE. The sequencer listed for this sample is NextSeq 500. Unique molecular identifiers were attached to individual cDNA molecules in the TCR library protocol so that sequencing error and PCR bias could be corrected. Sequencing covered both TCR alpha and beta chains, and within each sample the abundances of alpha and beta sequences were tightly co-correlated. The authors processed their data as follows. Decombinator V4 was used to annotate TCR sequences for V gene, J gene and CDR3. TCRs were defined as expanded if a significant change between any two time points was detected under a Poisson model with p below 0.0001. Abundances of TCRs were expressed as counts per million after normalisation to the total number of TCRs sequenced in each sample. VDJdb, accessed 1 November 2021, was searched for CMV, EBV and SARS-CoV-2 annotated TCRs, excluding TCRs annotated for multiple antigens. TCRdb itself trimmed the public reads at Q25 with fastp, ran MiXCR and retained productive beta chains. Each CDR3 protein gets just one entry, which takes the most common genes and DNA from the rows behind it. In this record, the V and J calls reflect TCRdb's handling and not the investigators' own analysis. The sample table contains about 44,000 distinct CDR3 sequences; only one count was recorded for 5.5% to 7.5% of them. The ten top clones hold around an eighth of the sample.

The TCR originated in an adult who was a healthcare worker with PCR-confirmed SARS-CoV-2 infection or an uninfected control (not recorded which). Sequencing was performed on whole blood.

Here is the DNA: TGCGCCAGTGAGGCCGCGTGCTTAAAGAACATTCAGTACTTC. Its coded protein is CASEAACLKNIQYF. This chain is built from TRBV5-1 and TRBJ2-4; no D segment can be confidently identified. The CDR3 sequence holds 14 residues, the cysteine and phenylalanine included. The retained sequence is limited to the CDR3, 42 bases, with the frame set at the first base. V loses 8 bases of germline sequence and J loses 7 bases, and the interval between the two ends is 19 bases. The germline V gene encodes CDR1 SGHRS and CDR2 YFSETQ.